What follows describes a single TCR beta chain. These data come from a study of blood T cell repertoires in COVID-19. There are 14 residues in the CDR3. Germline V gives CDR1 KGHSH, CDR2 LQKENI. V was pared by 3 bases and J by 6 bases, with 12 bases between. Clones were read by immunoSEQ multiplex PCR, and TCRdb kept only the in-frame ones, dropping some. The sample lists about 160,000 clones, about 80% occurring once. The origin of this receptor is a woman in her sixties or seventies who had recovered from COVID-19. The source material was PBMCs or T cells enriched from blood (not recorded which). The chain carries TRBV18 and TRBJ2-1; D not resolved. CDR3 residues: CASSPYTESNEQFF. CDR3 bases: TGTGCCAGCTCACCCTACACAGAAAGCAATGAGCAGTTCTTC.